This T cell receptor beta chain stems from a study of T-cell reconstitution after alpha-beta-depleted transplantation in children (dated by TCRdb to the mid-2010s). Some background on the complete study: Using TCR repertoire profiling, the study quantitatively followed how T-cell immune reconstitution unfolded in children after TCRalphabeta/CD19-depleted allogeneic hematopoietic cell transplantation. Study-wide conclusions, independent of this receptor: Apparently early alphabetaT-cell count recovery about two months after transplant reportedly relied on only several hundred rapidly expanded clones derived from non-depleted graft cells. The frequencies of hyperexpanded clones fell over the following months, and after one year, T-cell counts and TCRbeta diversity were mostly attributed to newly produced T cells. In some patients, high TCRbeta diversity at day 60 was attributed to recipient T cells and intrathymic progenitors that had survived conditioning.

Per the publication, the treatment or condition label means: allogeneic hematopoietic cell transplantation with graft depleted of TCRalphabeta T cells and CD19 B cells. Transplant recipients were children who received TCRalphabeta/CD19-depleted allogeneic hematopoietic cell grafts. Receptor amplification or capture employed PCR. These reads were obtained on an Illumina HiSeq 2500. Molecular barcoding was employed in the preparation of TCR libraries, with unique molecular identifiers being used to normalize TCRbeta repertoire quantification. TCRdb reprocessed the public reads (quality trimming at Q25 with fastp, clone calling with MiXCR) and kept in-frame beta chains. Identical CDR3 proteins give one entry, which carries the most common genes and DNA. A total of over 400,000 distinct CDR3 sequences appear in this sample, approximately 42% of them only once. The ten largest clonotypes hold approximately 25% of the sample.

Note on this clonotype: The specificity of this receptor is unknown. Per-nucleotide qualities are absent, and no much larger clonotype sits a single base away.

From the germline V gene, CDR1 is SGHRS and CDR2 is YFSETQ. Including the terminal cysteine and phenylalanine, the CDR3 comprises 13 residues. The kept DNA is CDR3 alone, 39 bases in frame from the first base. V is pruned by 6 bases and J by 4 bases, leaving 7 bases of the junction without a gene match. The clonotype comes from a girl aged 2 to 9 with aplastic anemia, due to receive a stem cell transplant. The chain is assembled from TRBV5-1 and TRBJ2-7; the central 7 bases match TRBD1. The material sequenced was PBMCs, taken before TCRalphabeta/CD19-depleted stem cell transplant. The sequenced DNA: TGCGCCAGCAATGAGGGGGCGATGTACGAGCAGTACTTC. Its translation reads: CASNEGAMYEQYF. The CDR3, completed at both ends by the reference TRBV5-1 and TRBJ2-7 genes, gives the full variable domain KAGVTQTPRYLIKTRGQQVTLSCSPISGHRSVSWYQQTPGQGLQFLFEYFSETQRNKGNFPGRFSGRQFSNSRSEMNVSTLELGDSALYLCASNEGAMYEQYFGPGTRLTVT.